The 21 T cell receptor beta chains presented below share a single source sample, sequenced in a study of T cell responses to AZD1222 COVID-19 vaccine. Sequencing used immunoSEQ multiplex PCR; TCRdb keeps in-frame clones, though not all of them. The sample includes over 110,000 clones, roughly 90% of them seen just once. Sequenced material: peripheral blood, taken 28 days after the second AZD1222 dose. Source of these receptors: an adult who received the AZD1222 COVID-19 vaccine.

This clone occurred a few times. The chain is built from TRBV19 and TRBJ2-2, with D tentatively TRBD1 (6 bases). CDR1 LNHDA and CDR2 SQIVND come from the germline V gene (reference sequence). Trimming took off 3 bases at V and 4 bases at J, with 21 bases between the two ends. The CDR3 is 18 residues long. The CDR3 sequence is CASSIGMAGAGTTGELFF. The CDR3, as DNA: TGTGCCAGTAGTATCGGCATGGCAGGGGCTGGGACCACCGGGGAGCTGTTTTTT.

The V and J genes are TRBV3-1 (or the pseudogene TRBV3-2) and TRBJ2-3; D not certain. The CDR3 length is 15 residues. Per the germline V gene, CDR1 is LGHDT and CDR2 is YNNKEL (reference sequence). V lost 1 base and J 2 bases, leaving 10 bases between the germline ends. CDR3 amino acids: CASSQAGRLTDTQYF. The CDR3 DNA follows: TGTGCCAGCAGCCAAGCCGGCAGACTCACAGATACGCAGTATTTT.

The chain uses TRBV28 and TRBJ1-1; D might be TRBD1 (5 bases). The CDR3 length is 14 residues. With 7 bases removed from V and 0 bases from J, the gap between germline ends came to 12 bases. Germline V gene sequence: CDR1 MDHEN, CDR2 SYDVKM. The DNA of the CDR3 is TGTGCCAGCACAATACAGGAGGTGAACACTGAAGCTTTCTTT. Residues: CASTIQEVNTEAFF. The full variable domain, in which reference TRBV28 and TRBJ1-1 provide the parts outside the CDR3, is DVKVTQSSRYLVKRTGEKVFLECVQDMDHENMFWYRQDPGLGLRLIYFSYDVKMKEKGDIPEGYSVSREKKERFSLILESASTNQTSMYLCASTIQEVNTEAFFGQGTRLTVV.

The chain joins TRBV10-1 to TRBJ1-1; TRBD1 aligns across 8 bases. Germline CDR1 and CDR2: WNHNN and SYGVQD (reference sequence). V dropped 10 bases and J dropped 2; count of bases not matched to a gene: 6. This CDR3 spans 13 amino acids. The CDR3 protein is CATRTGPNTEAFF. DNA of the CDR3: TGCGCCACTCGGACAGGGCCTAACACTGAAGCTTTCTTT.

The chain links TRBV29-1 to TRBJ1-1, with a possible D match to TRBD1 (5 bases). This CDR3 is built from 13 residues. In germline, CDR1 is SQVTM, CDR2 ANQGSEA. The V end lost 1 base, the J end lost 5 bases, and 11 bases lay between the germline ends. CDR3 in amino acids: CSVEAGGGTEAFF. In nucleotides, the CDR3 is TGCAGCGTTGAAGCGGGGGGAGGGACTGAAGCTTTCTTT.

The chain uses TRBV6-5 and TRBJ1-6, with D unresolved. Germline CDR1 and CDR2: MNHEY and SVGAGI. The CDR3 totals 14 residues. The V end was cut by 1 base, the J end by 3 bases, with 4 bases between. CDR3 region: CASSYFSYNSPLHF. CDR3 DNA: TGTGCCAGCAGTTACTTTAGCTATAATTCACCCCTCCACTTT.

The genes are TRBV6-2 or TRBV6-3 and TRBJ2-7, with TRBD2 matching 8 bases. CDR3 length: 12 amino acids. V was clipped by 5 bases and J by 5 bases; unmatched bases: 2. From germline, CDR1 is MNHEY and CDR2 SVGEGT. The CDR3 sequence is CASSPTSDEQYF. CDR3 nucleotide sequence: TGTGCCAGCAGTCCGACTAGCGACGAGCAGTACTTC.

The J gene is TRBJ1-1, the V gene TRBV18, with TRBD1 matching over 10 bases. The germline CDR1 and CDR2 sequences are KGHSH and LQKENI. V trimming: 4 bases; J trimming: 3 bases; junction bases outside the gene matches: 8. The CDR3 contains 16 residues. CDR3 sequence reads: CASSLDRGREDTEAFF. As DNA, the CDR3 is TGTGCCAGCTCACTCGACAGGGGGCGCGAGGACACTGAAGCTTTCTTT.

V usage is TRBV7-6 and J usage is TRBJ1-3; no reliable D call. Trimming shortened V by 4 bases and J by 2 bases, and 12 bases separated the two germline ends. CDR3 length: 15 amino acids. CDR1 and CDR2 from the germline V gene are SGHVS and FNYEAQ. The CDR3 reads CASSSGVGTGNTIYF. CDR3 DNA sequence: TGTGCCAGCAGCTCCGGGGTAGGGACTGGAAACACCATATATTTT.

The J gene is TRBJ1-2, the V gene TRBV30; D is unclear. The length of the CDR3 is 12 residues. CDR1 and CDR2 from the germline V gene are GTSNPN and SVGIG (reference sequence). Trimming pared 3 bases from V and 8 bases from J, leaving 13 bases between. The CDR3 region is CAWSSSIGGYTF. The CDR3 nucleotides are TGTGCCTGGAGCAGTAGCATTGGCGGCTACACCTTC.

The chain carries TRBV6-4 and TRBJ2-1; no firm D call. The CDR3 consists of 15 residues. The V end was cut by 4 bases, the J end by 0 bases, with 10 bases between. The germline gives CDR1 MRHNA, CDR2 SNTAGT. For the CDR3, the DNA is TGTGCCAGCAGTGTGGAGAAAAGCTCCTACAATGAGCAGTTCTTC. Amino acids: CASSVEKSSYNEQFF.

As DNA, the CDR3 is TGTGCCAGCAGTTACTCTCGACAGGGAATCACCGGGGAGCTGTTTTTT. Amino acid sequence: CASSYSRQGITGELFF. The chain carries TRBV6-5 and TRBJ2-2; 7 bases fit TRBD1. This CDR3 is built from 16 residues. Germline loops: CDR1 MNHEY, CDR2 SVGAGI. V lost 0 bases and J lost 4; bases outside the gene matches: 5.

The gene calls are TRBV5-6 and TRBJ2-1; maybe TRBD1 (5 bases). V shed 0 bases and J shed 4 bases, with 14 bases lying between them. The CDR3 loop spans 16 amino acids. From germline, CDR1 is SGHDT and CDR2 YYEEEE. CDR3 in DNA: TGTGCCAGCAGCTTGGCCGGACAAACACCTTACAATGAGCAGTTCTTC. It codes for CASSLAGQTPYNEQFF.

V is TRBV9 and J is TRBJ2-3, with TRBD1 as a possible D gene (5 bases). The V end was cut by 0 bases, the J end by 2 bases, with 10 bases between. This CDR3 is built from 15 residues. The germline CDR1 and CDR2 sequences are SGDLS and YYNGEE. The CDR3, as DNA: TGTGCCAGCAGCGTAGTACCAGGGTCCACAGATACGCAGTATTTT. This translates into CASSVVPGSTDTQYF.

The rearrangement links TRBV6-6 to TRBJ2-4; D might be TRBD1 (6 bases). Germline V gene data show CDR1 as MNHNY and CDR2 as SVGAGI (reference sequence). V shed 9 bases and J shed 5 bases, with 20 bases lying between them. The CDR3 is 15 amino acids. CDR3 in DNA: TGTGCCAGTAGCAATTCGGACAGAATAGAAAACATTCAGTACTTC. Residues: CASSNSDRIENIQYF.

CDR3 region: CASDTGHQPQHF. As DNA, the CDR3 is TGTGCCAGCGATACAGGGCATCAGCCCCAGCATTTT. The J gene is TRBJ1-5, the V gene TRBV21-1; TRBD1 was called by the table and not checked on the DNA. TRBV21-1 is tagged as a pseudogene. This CDR3 has 12 amino acids.

The J gene is TRBJ1-2, the V gene TRBV21-1; no check of the table's D call, TRBD1, against the DNA was made. TRBV21-1 is a pseudogene. The CDR3 consists of 19 residues. The CDR3 protein is CASSKNRLGTGCELYGYTF. Written as DNA, the CDR3 is TGTGCCAGCAGCAAGAATAGATTGGGGACAGGGTGTGAACTCTATGGCTACACCTTC.

This chain joins TRBV30 and TRBJ1-6, with a tentative D call TRBD1 (5 bases). This CDR3 is 15 amino acids long. Germline CDR1 GTSNPN, CDR2 SVGIG (reference sequence). V lost 5 bases and J lost 14, with 25 bases in between. CDR3 DNA sequence: TGTGCCTGGGGGCACCGGGACTCAGGCCCCTTGTCCCTCCACTTT. Translating gives CAWGHRDSGPLSLHF.

This clone came up a few times. The chain combines TRBV15 with TRBJ2-7; 7 nucleotides line up with TRBD2. Germline-derived CDR1 and CDR2 are LNHNV and YYDKDF (reference sequence). V gave up 0 bases and J gave up 3 bases; unmatched junction bases: 5. This CDR3 contains 15 residues. CDR3 coding DNA: TGTGCCACCAGCAGAGATTGGGGGGGGAACTACGAGCAGTACTTC. Encoded protein: CATSRDWGGNYEQYF.

V gene TRBV4-3 combines with J gene TRBJ2-1; no clear D gene. Looked up from germline, CDR1 is LGHNA and CDR2 is YSLEER. The CDR3 sequence is 14 residues long. The V end was cut by 1 base, the J end by 9 bases, with 13 bases between. The CDR3 spells CASSQVGRPSEQFF. The CDR3 DNA follows: TGCGCCAGCAGCCAAGTTGGAAGGCCGAGTGAGCAGTTCTTC.

The chain uses TRBV5-8 and TRBJ1-5, with a tentative D call TRBD1 (5 bases). The germline gives CDR1 SGHTS, CDR2 YDEGEE. The length of the CDR3 is 15 residues. V was clipped by 3 bases and J by 0 bases, with 10 bases between them. The CDR3 DNA follows: TGTGCCAGCAGCTCCTTTGACAGTAGCAATCAGCCCCAGCATTTT. Translation gives CASSSFDSSNQPQHF. Full variable domain (missing parts from reference TRBV5-8 and TRBJ1-5): EAGVTQSPTHLIKTRGQQATLRCSPISGHTSVYWYQQALGLGLQFLLWYDEGEERNRGNFPPRFSGRQFPNYSSELNVNALELEDSALYLCASSSFDSSNQPQHFGDGTRLSIL.